This TCR beta chain originates from a study of radiation and T cells in renal cell carcinoma. Overall study: Nephrectomy followed 15 Gy stereotactic body radiation by 4 weeks. General observations from the study: Without pretreatment biopsies, baseline tumor clonotype presence was undetermined. Top tumor clonotypes rose in blood 2 weeks post-radiation, then contracted.

Comment on this clone: The antigen remains unidentified.

The germline V gene has CDR1 KGHSH and CDR2 LQKENI. J gave up 1 base and V 6 bases, and 11 bases lay outside the gene matches. CDR3 length: 18 amino acids. Time point meaning: baseline pretreatment blood. As to treatment: 15 Gy SBRT to primary tumor, nephrectomy 4 weeks later. Serial blood draws occurred at baseline and 2 and 4 weeks post-SBRT. TCRdb's copy holds only in-frame clones and misses some; the assay was immunoSEQ multiplex PCR. The table lists some 150,000 clones, about 88% of them singletons, with about 12% in the top ten. Specimen: blood, collected from a patient whose treatment included radiotherapy and nephrectomy. The sequence was collected from a woman between 50 and 59 years old with renal cell carcinoma. The genes are TRBV18 and TRBJ2-7, with TRBD2 matching 14 bases. CDR3 sequence (DNA): TGTGCCAGCTCCCCAAAGTTAGGACTAGCGGGGGGATCCTACGAGCAGTACTTC. It is translated as CASSPKLGLAGGSYEQYF.